The sequence of this T cell receptor beta chain was determined in a study of cytomegalovirus exposure and HLA in healthy donors (TCRdb year 2017). Regarding the study in general: In an earlier analysis of 587 of the donors, around 290 Gb of sequence data and approximately 120 million unique TCR beta sequences from about 179 million T cells were reported. Five DR-DQ haplotypes were treated as single units for association and clustering because of strong linkage in the cohort. The study combined high-throughput TCR immunosequencing, statistical association of individual TCRs with disease status, and machine learning to predict cytomegalovirus infection status. On average, around 240,000 unique TCR beta nucleotide sequences were sequenced per donor among 398 genotyped donors of the cohort, with roughly 18% of those sequences being non-productive. HLA typing covered class I and class II loci at four-digit resolution. The later analysis used no new phenotypic data to find candidate immune exposures, relying instead on TCR beta sequences and their occurrence across donors. Every repertoire in the discovery cohort had been generated on one and the same sequencing platform. An earlier analysis of 500 to 750 of the donors applied high-throughput TCR beta sequencing to assess whether each TCR beta V gene segment acted as functional or pseudogenic. The study aimed to test whether signatures of past pathogen exposure could be identified by cataloging public T cell receptors. Of the roughly 400 genotyped donors, about 84% fell in the genetic ancestry cluster associated with self-reported Caucasian donors. A later genetic analysis used genome-wide SNP genotypes for about three fifths of the 666 donors, treating that subset as a discovery cohort. Roughly 300 gigabases of sequencing data and roughly 80 million unique TCR sequences made up an early release that covered over 550 HLA-typed donors. Donor age, sex, ethnicity and CMV serostatus were collected together with the repertoire data. In addition to the first cohort of around 670 subjects, a separate validation cohort of some 120 different subjects was used. Typing coverage varied by locus: about 629-630 donors for A, B, C, DRB1 and DQB1; approximately 520 for DQA1; 600 to 610 for DPA1; under 490 for DPB1. The T cell repertoires of around 730 subjects were profiled by immunosequencing and related to cytomegalovirus serostatus. To study patterns of TCR occurrence, a later analysis re-analyzed previously published TCR beta repertoires from several hundred donors and added high-resolution HLA genotyping.

On this clone itself: Its antigen has not been determined. No much larger clone is present one base from it, and per-base qualities are unavailable.

The cohort consisted of hundreds of healthy bone marrow donors. Cohort members were all nominally healthy when sampled, although unrecorded immune exposures were likely present. The donor was CMV seronegative and was included in the group of several hundred seronegative cohort members. Every donor gave a peripheral blood sample, and the peripheral blood mononuclear cells from that sample were used for TCR beta sequencing. Genomic DNA was extracted from the blood cell samples with the Qiagen DNeasy Blood Extraction Kit. The method was the immunoSEQ multiplex PCR assay. The multiplex PCR relied on a mix of 60 forward primers for TCR Vbeta segments and 13 reverse primers for TCR Jbeta segments. The CDR3 region of rearranged TCR beta genes was amplified from genomic DNA by a multiplex PCR assay. On the Illumina HiSeq System, the amplified TCR beta libraries were sequenced as 87-base-pair reads. The original pipeline was this. Across the 500 to 850 repertoires, a later analysis counted tens of millions of unique TCR beta chains, 9 million to 14 million of which were shared by at least two donors. Raw reads were error-corrected and collapsed into unique sequences by a nearest-neighbor algorithm in which closely related sequences were merged to remove PCR and sequencing errors. Alignment of CDR3 sequences to IMGT reference sequences was used to assign V, D and J gene segments. For a sequence to be retained, at least a six-nucleotide match to both a V gene segment and a J gene segment was required. Rearrangements were classified as productive when the CDR3 lacked stop codons and remained in frame with V and J, and all other rearrangements were classified as non-productive. CDR3 was defined by IMGT convention, running from the second conserved V-encoded cysteine to the conserved J-encoded phenylalanine. Sequences without an unambiguous match to a single V gene segment were excluded from the earlier analysis of several hundred of the donors. An earlier analysis of 500 to 700 of the donors classified V segments as functional when productive rearrangements were above 56.7% and as segregating when the standard deviation between donors was above 5%. A statistical classification framework was developed to diagnose cytomegalovirus status using the catalog of TCR beta chain sequences. A later analysis assigned V and J genes by comparing TCR nucleotide sequences with IMGT/GENE-DB human TR gene sequences. A later analysis assigned CDR3 sequences and most-parsimonious VDJ recombination scenarios with the TCRdist pipeline. In a later analysis, each TCR beta chain was defined by its CDR3 amino acid sequence together with its V-gene family, and reads without a unique V-gene family were excluded. In a later analysis, 450 to 600 highly shared, low-generation-probability nucleotide sequences were removed to address suspected cross-contamination and a sequencing artifact. For each public chain, a later analysis derived a clonal expansion index from normalized ranks of inferred template counts within each repertoire. In a later analysis, generation probabilities were computed with a VDJ recombination model fitted to out-of-frame rearrangements, and the resulting probabilities were checked against IGoR. In a later analysis, TCR-TCR, TCR-HLA and TCR-CMV co-occurrence was scored with hypergeometric tests, and a repertoire-size bias correction was applied to TCR pairs. In a later analysis, false discovery rates were estimated by permuting HLA or CMV assignments 20 times. A later analysis grouped co-occurring TCRs with DBSCAN, adding TCRdist sequence similarity when clustering within HLA-allele-positive subsets. Repertoires with fewer than 30,000 or more than 120,000 public chains were left out of co-occurrence clustering, as were roughly five repertoires with anomalous nucleotide sharing. Not all clones reach the TCRdb copy of this immuneACCESS table, which keeps in-frame sequences only. Checked studies attribute under half of the gap to unresolved V genes and leave the rest unexplained. The V and J calls and the clone size are those of that table, but D and trimming were determined from the DNA. For this sample there are roughly 120,000 clones; 75% to 85% appear just once. The ten largest clones capture about 3.3% of the sample.

The CDR3 covers 14 residues, taking in both the cysteine and the phenylalanine. Just CDR3 DNA is preserved here, 42 bases in frame from base 1. From a lookup of the germline V gene (reference sequence), CDR1 and CDR2 are SEHNR and FQNEAQ. The germline ends are 11 bases apart after V is trimmed by 3 bases and J by 3 bases. Beyond this particular receptor, the publication reports: A total of some 180 TCR beta chains were listed by the study as associated with cytomegalovirus. Compared with the roughly 720-donor mean, donors in an Asian-associated ancestry cluster had fewer N-insertions in productive TCRs, according to a later genetic analysis. Because counts were too low, 15 to 20 rarely observed V segments, including chromosome 9 orphons, were left out of the earlier analysis of some 640 of the donors. In vitro tests confirmed that three of the cytomegalovirus-associated TCR beta chains recognize cytomegalovirus antigens. The cohort was sequenced for TCR beta chains only, and without alpha or paired-chain data the features that could be detected were limited. In a later analysis, the rate of TCR association differed among HLA loci, with DRB1 alleles having the most associated TCRs and HLA-C alleles having the fewest. Correlated functional status among segregating V segments might reflect linkage disequilibrium, but an unknown experimental factor could not be ruled out. Some IMGT-functional V segments, including TRBV6-2 and TRBV6-3, could not be distinguished by the 87-base-pair reads and were therefore excluded. Most TCR sequences were observed very rarely across donors, whereas some public TCRs were present in many individuals. At a false discovery rate of 0.05, a later analysis linked 15,000 to 20,000 TCR beta sequences to specific HLA alleles. In a later analysis, several top co-occurrence clusters were reported to appear linked to parvovirus B19, influenza, CMV and Epstein-Barr virus. Assigning TCR associations to individual alleles was difficult when HLA alleles, especially DR and DQ, strongly co-occurred. According to a later analysis, most CMV-associated TCR beta chains appeared to be HLA-restricted, and the HLA associations seemed to be driven largely by CMV exposure. The classifier was reported to diagnose cytomegalovirus status with high specificity and sensitivity in both the original cohort and the validation cohort. A later genetic analysis associated a missense DCLRE1C variant with V-gene and J-gene trimming of TCR beta chains, and an independent cohort replicated the association. In a later analysis, HLA-associated TCR beta chains showed more clonal expansion and lower generation probabilities than non-associated chains that were equally common. HLA typing was unavailable for some donors at each locus, so association tests used only the typed subset. The authors suggested that the approach could potentially be generalized to other disease states and immunological phenotypes. A further reported finding was that TCR beta sequences accurately predicted the HLA-A and HLA-B alleles for most subjects in the first cohort. A cluster of highly shared sequence variants was judged likely to be a technical artifact of the sequencing pipeline. Roughly uniform sequencing depth across donors was assumed in presence/absence analyses, although this assumption may not hold. The only immune exposure information available for the cohort was CMV serostatus. Broadly in line with IMGT annotations, most TCR beta V segments showed up in productive rearrangements about 87% or about 30% of the time in an earlier analysis of around 600 of the donors.

The TCR was taken from a male donor in good health and CMV-seronegative. The sequenced sample consisted of PBMCs. Here the chain combines TRBV7-9 and TRBJ1-2; a confident D gene designation cannot be given. The CDR3 amino acid sequence is: CASSFLGEHYGYTF. The sequence in DNA is TGTGCCAGCAGCTTCCTGGGAGAGCACTATGGCTACACCTTC.